This T cell receptor beta chain was documented in a study of blood T cells in healthy people across ages (dated by TCRdb to 2013 to 2016). Study-wide context: In model experiments, template switching captured roughly one uniquely barcoded TCR beta cDNA molecule for every two T cells. To track age-related changes in TCR beta repertoire diversity, the study relied on deep sequencing normalized with unique cDNA molecular identifiers. Donors were grouped into four age groups: young (average approximately 16 years), middle-aged (around 39), aged (around 62) and long-lived (just over 80). For two donors (one aged 18 to 29 and one aged 80 or older), the study analyzed two additional independent replicas of 1 million unique cDNA reads from the same blood draw.

The receptor library was made with 5' RACE. The sequencer listed for this sample is Illumina HiSeq 2500. A second PCR of 7 to 11 cycles was run with a J-beta primer mix and a sample-barcoded 5' primer. A template-switch 5' adaptor carrying 12 random nucleotides introduced a unique molecular identifier onto each TCR beta cDNA molecule. At least 3 million CDR3-containing paired-end reads were obtained from each sample. First-strand cDNA synthesis was performed from all RNA using the Mint cDNA synthesis kit, with priming by a TRBC-specific oligonucleotide. After uracil-DNA glycosylase treatment, a first 18-cycle PCR used universal primers M1SS and BC2_uni_R on all cDNA. The paper's data handling went like this. For normalization, 1 million high-quality reads, each with a distinct molecular identifier, were randomly selected from each sample. Reads sharing molecular identifiers were discarded rather than binned into consensus sequences. MiTCR, with a Q25 quality threshold and the strictest error-elimination algorithm, was used for CDR3 identification, clonotype clustering and error correction. A nonparametric unseen species model with Euler transformation was used to estimate lower-bound total TCR beta diversity. TCRdb reprocessing: public reads trimmed at Q25 with fastp, clones called with MiXCR, in-frame beta chains kept. For every CDR3 protein sequence, its rows merge into one entry that carries the most common genes and DNA. TCRdb's processing, not the authors' own work, is the source of the V and J calls. For this sample the table gives about 570,000 distinct CDR3 sequences, of which about 27% were detected only once. The top ten clonotypes cover approximately 3.3% of the sample.

Points on this clonotype: The target of this receptor is not known. Nothing much larger sits one base from this clone, and base qualities are not available.

On the study overall, not on this receptor specifically: A strong correlation was found between observed TCR beta diversity and the percentage of naive T cells measured by flow cytometry. Because profiling used bulk unsorted PBMCs, naive and antigen-experienced compartments could not be compared conclusively. The long-lived group showed more naive CD4+ T cells, fewer expanded clones and increased TCR diversity than the aged group, suggesting age selection. Observed TCR beta diversity per million T cells fell roughly linearly with age, and a significant reduction was already apparent by age approximately 40. Estimates of total diversity from one million sequenced T cells were regarded as lower bounds and underestimates. Donor CMV infection status was unknown, potentially confounding age-related changes in expanded clonotypes.

The donors were roughly 39 Caucasian individuals from Russia, aged roughly 6 to 100 years, who were systemically healthy. Around 10 milliliters of peripheral blood were collected from each donor into EDTA-treated Vacutainer tubes. Ficoll-Paque density-gradient centrifugation was used to isolate PBMCs, with at least 7 million per sample. Total RNA, at least 5 micrograms per sample, was extracted from PBMCs with Trizol reagent. For every donor, flow cytometry on a PBMC aliquot measured the percentage of naive CD45RAhigh/CD27high T cells. Spanning cysteine to phenylalanine, the CDR3 consists of 13 amino acids. Only the CDR3 region is kept as DNA, spanning 39 bases read in frame from base 1. V is clipped by 6 bases and J by 8 bases, and the sequence between their germline boundaries is 13 bases long. CDR1 and CDR2, per the germline V gene, are SNHLY and FYNNEI. The sample was also reused in another study, on T cells of mothers and their children. As that second study puts it: Nine systemically healthy Caucasian individuals served as donors, namely three mothers together with their six children. cDNA synthesis consumed the entire amount of extracted RNA, loaded at about 1.5 ug RNA in each 15 ul reaction. In the second PCR, sample barcodes and 2-4 random nucleotides were introduced via the M1S primer. More than 9 million TCR beta CDR3 reads were obtained from each mother, and about 3 million reads were obtained from each child. In both related and unrelated pairs, thymic selection shapes the output of TCR recombination in a similar way, with inherited differences having only a minor effect. Normalized repertoire overlap was always found to be slightly, but never significantly, higher in related mother-child pairs than in unrelated mother-child pairs. Persistent microchimeric T cell clones were not detected, at a sensitivity of approximately 93 clones per million clonotypes. To look for features that set related mother-child pairs apart from unrelated individuals, the researchers ran deep NGS to compare the TCR beta repertoires of mothers and children. Mothers averaged about 40 +/- 4 years of age and children averaged around 11 +/- 4 years. Libraries were sequenced on Illumina HiSeq 2000 with 100+100 nt paired-end reads after adapter ligation with NEBNext reagents. To prevent cross-contamination, the mother and child libraries were prepared one month apart and sequenced in separate runs. For each donor, somewhere between 500,000 and 2,000,000 distinct TCR beta clonotypes were identified. Naive TCR beta clonotypes were estimated from low-frequency clonotypes matched to each donor's FACS-determined naive share, without sorting.

The TCR sequence derives from a boy aged 2 to 10 in good health. Recombination joined TRBV2 with TRBJ2-2; too little of a D gene remains to name it. Sequenced sample: blood. For the CDR3, the sequence is CASRPGYTGELFF. The DNA is as follows: TGTGCCAGCAGACCCGGGTATACAGGGGAGCTGTTTTTT. The CDR3, completed at both ends by the reference TRBV2 and TRBJ2-2 genes, gives the full variable domain EPEVTQTPSHQVTQMGQEVILRCVPISNHLYFYWYRQILGQKVEFLVSFYNNEISEKSEIFDDQFSVERPDGSNFTLKIRSTKLEDSAMYFCASRPGYTGELFFGEGSRLTVL.